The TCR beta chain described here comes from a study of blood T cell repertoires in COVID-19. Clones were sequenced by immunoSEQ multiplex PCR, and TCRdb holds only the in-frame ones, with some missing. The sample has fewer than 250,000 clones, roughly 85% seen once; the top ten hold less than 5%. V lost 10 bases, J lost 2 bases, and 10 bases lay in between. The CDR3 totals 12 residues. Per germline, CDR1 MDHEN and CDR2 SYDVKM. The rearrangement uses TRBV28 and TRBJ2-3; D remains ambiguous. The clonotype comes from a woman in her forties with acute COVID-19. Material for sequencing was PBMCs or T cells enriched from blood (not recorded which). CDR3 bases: TGTGCCACGCATACTACCACAGATACGCAGTATTTT. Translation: CATHTTTDTQYF.